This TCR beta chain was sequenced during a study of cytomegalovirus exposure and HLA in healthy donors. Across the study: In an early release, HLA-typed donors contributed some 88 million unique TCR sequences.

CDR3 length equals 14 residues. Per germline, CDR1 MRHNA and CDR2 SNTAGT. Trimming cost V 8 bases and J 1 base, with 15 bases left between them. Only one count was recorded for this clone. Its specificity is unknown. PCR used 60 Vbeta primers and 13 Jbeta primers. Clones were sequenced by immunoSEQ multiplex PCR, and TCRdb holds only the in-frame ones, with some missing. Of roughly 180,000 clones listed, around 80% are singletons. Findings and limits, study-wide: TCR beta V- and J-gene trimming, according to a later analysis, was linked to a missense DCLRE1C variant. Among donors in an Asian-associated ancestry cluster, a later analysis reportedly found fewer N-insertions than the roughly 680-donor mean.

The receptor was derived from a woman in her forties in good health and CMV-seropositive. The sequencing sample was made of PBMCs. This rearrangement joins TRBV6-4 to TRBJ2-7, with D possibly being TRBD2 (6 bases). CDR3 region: CASPMRTNSYEQYF. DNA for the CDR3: TGTGCCAGCCCGATGAGGACTAATTCCTACGAGCAGTACTTC.